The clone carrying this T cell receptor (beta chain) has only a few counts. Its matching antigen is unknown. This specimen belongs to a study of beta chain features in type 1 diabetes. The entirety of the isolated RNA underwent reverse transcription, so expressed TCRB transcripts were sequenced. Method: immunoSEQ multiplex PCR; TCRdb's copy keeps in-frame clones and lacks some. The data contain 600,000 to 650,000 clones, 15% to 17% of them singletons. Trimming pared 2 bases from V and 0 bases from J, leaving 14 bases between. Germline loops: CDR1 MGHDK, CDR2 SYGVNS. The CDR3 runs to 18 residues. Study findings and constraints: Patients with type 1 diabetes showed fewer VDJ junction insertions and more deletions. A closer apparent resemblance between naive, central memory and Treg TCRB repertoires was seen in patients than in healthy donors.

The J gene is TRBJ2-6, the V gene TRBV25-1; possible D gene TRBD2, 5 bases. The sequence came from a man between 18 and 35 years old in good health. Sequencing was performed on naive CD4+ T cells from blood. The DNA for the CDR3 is TGTGCCAGCAGTGAAAGCGGACTGGGGAACTCTGGGGCCAACGTCCTGACTTTC. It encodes CASSESGLGNSGANVLTF.